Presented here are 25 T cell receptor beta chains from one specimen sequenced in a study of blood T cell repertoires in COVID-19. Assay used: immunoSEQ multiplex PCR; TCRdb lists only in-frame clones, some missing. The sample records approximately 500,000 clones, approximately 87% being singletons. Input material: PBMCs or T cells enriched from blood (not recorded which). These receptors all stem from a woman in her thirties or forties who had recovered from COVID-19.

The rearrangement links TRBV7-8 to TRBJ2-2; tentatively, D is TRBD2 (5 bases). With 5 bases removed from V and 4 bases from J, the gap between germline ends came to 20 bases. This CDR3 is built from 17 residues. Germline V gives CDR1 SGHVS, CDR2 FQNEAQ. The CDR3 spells CASSLKYQARGTGELFF. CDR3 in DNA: TGTGCCAGCAGCCTAAAGTACCAAGCTCGGGGCACCGGGGAGCTGTTTTTT. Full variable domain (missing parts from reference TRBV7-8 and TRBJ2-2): GAGVSQSPRYKVAKRGQDVALRCDPISGHVSLFWYQQALGQGPEFLTYFQNEAQLDKSGLPSDRFFAERPEGSVSTLKIQRTQQEDSAVYLCASSLKYQARGTGELFFGEGSRLTVL.

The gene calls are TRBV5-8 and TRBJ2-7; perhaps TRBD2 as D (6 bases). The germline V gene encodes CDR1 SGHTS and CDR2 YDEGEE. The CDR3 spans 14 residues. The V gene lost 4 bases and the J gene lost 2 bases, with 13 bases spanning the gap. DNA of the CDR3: TGTGCCAGCAGCCGGGGGATAAGGACCTACGAGCAGTACTTC. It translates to CASSRGIRTYEQYF.

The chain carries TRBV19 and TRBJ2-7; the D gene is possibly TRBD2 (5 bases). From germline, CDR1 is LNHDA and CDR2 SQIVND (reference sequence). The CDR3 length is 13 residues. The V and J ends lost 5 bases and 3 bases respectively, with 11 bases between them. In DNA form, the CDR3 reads TGTGCCAGTAGTCATCTGGGGAGCTACGAGCAGTACTTC. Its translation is CASSHLGSYEQYF.

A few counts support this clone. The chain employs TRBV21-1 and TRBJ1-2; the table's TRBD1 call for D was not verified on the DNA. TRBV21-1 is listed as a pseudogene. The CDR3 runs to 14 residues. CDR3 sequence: CASSKGGTGHGYTF. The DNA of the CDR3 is TGTGCCAGCAGCAAAGGAGGGACAGGGCACGGCTACACCTTC.

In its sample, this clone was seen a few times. The CDR3: CASRPQGASTEAFF. The CDR3 DNA sequence: TGTGCCAGTAGACCACAGGGGGCGAGCACTGAAGCTTTCTTT. This sequence joins TRBV19 and TRBJ1-1; 9 bases match TRBD1. V was pared by 6 bases and J by 4 bases, with 6 bases of the junction left unmatched. Germline-derived CDR1 and CDR2 are LNHDA and SQIVND (reference sequence). The CDR3 totals 14 residues.

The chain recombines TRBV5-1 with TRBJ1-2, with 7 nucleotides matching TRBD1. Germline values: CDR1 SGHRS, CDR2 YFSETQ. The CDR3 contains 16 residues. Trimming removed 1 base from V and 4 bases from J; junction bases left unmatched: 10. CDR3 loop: CASSLLDPGTVYGYTF. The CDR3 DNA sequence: TGCGCCAGCAGCTTGCTGGACCCCGGGACAGTCTATGGCTACACCTTC.

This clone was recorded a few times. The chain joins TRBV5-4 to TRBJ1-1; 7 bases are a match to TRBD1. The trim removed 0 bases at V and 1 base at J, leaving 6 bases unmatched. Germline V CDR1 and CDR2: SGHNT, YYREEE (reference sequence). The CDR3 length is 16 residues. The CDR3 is CASSLDSPGGNTEAFF. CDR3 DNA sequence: TGTGCCAGCAGCTTGGACAGCCCAGGGGGGAACACTGAAGCTTTCTTT.

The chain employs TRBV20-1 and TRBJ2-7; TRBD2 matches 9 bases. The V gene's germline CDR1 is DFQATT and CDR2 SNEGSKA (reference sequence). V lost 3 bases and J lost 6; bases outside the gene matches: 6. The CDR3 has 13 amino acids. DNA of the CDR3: TGCAGTGCTAGTGTTCTAGCGGGAAGCGAGCAGTACTTC. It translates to CSASVLAGSEQYF.

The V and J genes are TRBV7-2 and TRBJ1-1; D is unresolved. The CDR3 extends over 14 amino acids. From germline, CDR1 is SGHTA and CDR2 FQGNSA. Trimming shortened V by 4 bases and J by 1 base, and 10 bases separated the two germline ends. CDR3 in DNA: TGTGCCAGCAGCTCTTATGGAGCGAACACTGAAGCTTTCTTT. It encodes CASSSYGANTEAFF.

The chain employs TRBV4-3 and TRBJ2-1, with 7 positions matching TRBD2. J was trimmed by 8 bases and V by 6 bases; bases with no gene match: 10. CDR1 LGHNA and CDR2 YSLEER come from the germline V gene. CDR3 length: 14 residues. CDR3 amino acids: CASSPKAAGDEQFF. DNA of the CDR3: TGCGCCAGCAGTCCTAAGGCGGCGGGGGATGAGCAGTTCTTC.

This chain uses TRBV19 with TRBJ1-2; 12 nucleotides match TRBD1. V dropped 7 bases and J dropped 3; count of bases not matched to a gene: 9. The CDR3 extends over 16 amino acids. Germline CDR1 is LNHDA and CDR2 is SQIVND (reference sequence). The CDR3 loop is CASTGTGGFGDYGYTF. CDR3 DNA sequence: TGTGCCAGTACCGGGACAGGGGGCTTCGGGGACTATGGCTACACCTTC. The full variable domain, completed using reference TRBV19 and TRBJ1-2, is DGGITQSPKYLFRKEGQNVTLSCEQNLNHDAMYWYRQDPGQGLRLIYYSQIVNDFQKGDIAEGYSVSREKKESFPLTVTSAQKNPTAFYLCASTGTGGFGDYGYTFGSGTRLTVV.

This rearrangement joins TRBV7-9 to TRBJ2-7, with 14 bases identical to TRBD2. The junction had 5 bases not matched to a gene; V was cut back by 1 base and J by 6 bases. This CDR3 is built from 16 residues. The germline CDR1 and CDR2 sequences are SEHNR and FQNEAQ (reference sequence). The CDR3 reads CASSLDGTSGSCEQYF. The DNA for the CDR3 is TGTGCCAGCAGCTTAGATGGGACTAGCGGGAGTTGCGAGCAGTACTTC.

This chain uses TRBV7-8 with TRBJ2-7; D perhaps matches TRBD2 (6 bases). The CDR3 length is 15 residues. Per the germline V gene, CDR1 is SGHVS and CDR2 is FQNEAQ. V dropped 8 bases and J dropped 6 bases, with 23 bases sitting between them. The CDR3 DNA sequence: TGTGCCAGCGAGCCCCCCAGGGCGGGGATAGGCGAGCAGTACTTC. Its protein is CASEPPRAGIGEQYF.

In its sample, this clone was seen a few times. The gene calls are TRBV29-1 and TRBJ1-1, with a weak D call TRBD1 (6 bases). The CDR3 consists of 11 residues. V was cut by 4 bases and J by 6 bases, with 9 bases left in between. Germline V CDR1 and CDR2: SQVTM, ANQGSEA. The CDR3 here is CSVAGTSEAFF. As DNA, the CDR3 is TGCAGCGTTGCCGGGACATCTGAAGCTTTCTTT.

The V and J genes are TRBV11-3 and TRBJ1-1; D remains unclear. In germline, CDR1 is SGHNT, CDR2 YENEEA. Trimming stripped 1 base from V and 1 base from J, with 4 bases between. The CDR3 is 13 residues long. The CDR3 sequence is CASSLVQNTEAFF. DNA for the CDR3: TGTGCCAGCAGCTTAGTACAGAACACTGAAGCTTTCTTT.

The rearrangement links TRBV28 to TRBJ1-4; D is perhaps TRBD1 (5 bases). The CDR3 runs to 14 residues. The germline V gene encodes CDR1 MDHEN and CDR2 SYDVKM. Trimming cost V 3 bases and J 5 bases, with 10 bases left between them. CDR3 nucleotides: TGTGCCAGCAGTTTGCAGGGTGTAAATGAAAAACTGTTTTTT. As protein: CASSLQGVNEKLFF.

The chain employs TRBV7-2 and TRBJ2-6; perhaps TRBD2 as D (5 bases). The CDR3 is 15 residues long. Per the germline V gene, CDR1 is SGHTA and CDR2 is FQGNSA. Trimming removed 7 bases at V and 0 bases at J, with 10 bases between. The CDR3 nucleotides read TGTGCCAGCACCCTCACTAGCTCTGGGGCCAACGTCCTGACTTTC. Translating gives CASTLTSSGANVLTF. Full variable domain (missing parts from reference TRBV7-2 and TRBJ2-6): GAGVSQSPSNKVTEKGKDVELRCDPISGHTALYWYRQSLGQGLEFLIYFQGNSAPDKSGLPSDRFSAERTGGSVSTLTIQRTQQEDSAVYLCASTLTSSGANVLTFGAGSRLTVL.

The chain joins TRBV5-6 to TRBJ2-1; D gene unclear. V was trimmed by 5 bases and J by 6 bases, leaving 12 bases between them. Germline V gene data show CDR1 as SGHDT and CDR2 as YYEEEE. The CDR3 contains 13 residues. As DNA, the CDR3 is TGTGCCAGCAGTCTATCGGCGGCCAATGAGCAGTTCTTC. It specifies CASSLSAANEQFF.

CDR3 amino acids: CASSRLAGVVEQFF. CDR3 coding DNA: TGTGCCAGCAGCCGACTAGCGGGAGTCGTTGAGCAGTTCTTC. The chain couples TRBV4-2 to TRBJ2-1, with 12 bases fitting TRBD2. V shed 4 bases and J 9 bases; nucleotides not matched to a gene: 4. From germline, CDR1 is LGHNA and CDR2 YNFKEQ. The CDR3 runs to 14 residues.

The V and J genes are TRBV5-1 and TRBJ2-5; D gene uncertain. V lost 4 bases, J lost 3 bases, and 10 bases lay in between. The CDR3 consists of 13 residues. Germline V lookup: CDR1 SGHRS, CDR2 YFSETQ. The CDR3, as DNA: TGCGCCAGCAGCCCGGGTCTAAAAGAGACCCAGTACTTC. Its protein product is CASSPGLKETQYF.

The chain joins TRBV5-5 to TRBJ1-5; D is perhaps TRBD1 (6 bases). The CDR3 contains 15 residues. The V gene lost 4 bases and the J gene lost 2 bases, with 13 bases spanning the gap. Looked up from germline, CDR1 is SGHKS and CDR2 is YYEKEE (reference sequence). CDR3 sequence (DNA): TGTGCCAGCAGCCCGAGGCAGGGGCGCAATCAGCCCCAGCATTTT. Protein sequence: CASSPRQGRNQPQHF.

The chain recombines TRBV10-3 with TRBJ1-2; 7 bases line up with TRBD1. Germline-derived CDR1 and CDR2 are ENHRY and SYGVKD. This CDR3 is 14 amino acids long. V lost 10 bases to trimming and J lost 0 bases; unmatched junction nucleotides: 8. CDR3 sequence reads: CASAQGTANYGYTF. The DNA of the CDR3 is TGTGCCAGCGCACAGGGGACGGCTAACTATGGCTACACCTTC.

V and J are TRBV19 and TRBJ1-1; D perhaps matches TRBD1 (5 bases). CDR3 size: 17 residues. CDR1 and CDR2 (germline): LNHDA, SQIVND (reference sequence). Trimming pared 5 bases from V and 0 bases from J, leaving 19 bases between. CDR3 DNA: TGTGCCAGTAGTCCCCGTGGGGGGGGTACGATGAACACTGAAGCTTTCTTT. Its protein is CASSPRGGGTMNTEAFF.

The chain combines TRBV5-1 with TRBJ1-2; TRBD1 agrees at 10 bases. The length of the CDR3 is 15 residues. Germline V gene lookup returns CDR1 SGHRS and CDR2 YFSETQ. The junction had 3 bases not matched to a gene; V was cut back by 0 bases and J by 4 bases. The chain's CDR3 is CASSLEGTGAYGYTF. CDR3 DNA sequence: TGCGCCAGCAGCTTGGAGGGGACAGGGGCCTATGGCTACACCTTC.

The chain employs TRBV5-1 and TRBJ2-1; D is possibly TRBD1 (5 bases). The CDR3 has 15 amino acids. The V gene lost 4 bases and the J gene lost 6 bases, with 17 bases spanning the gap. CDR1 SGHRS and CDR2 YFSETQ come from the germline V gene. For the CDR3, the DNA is TGCGCCAGCAGCCCTCTAGGGGATTACGGCAATGAGCAGTTCTTC. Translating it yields CASSPLGDYGNEQFF.